A selection of T cell receptor beta chains follows, all from one sample in a study of shared clonotypes between healthy human individuals. The method was immunoSEQ multiplex PCR; TCRdb's version includes in-frame clones alone and lacks a portion of them. The sample consists of 190,000 or so clones, approximately 61% of them appearing once. Sequenced sample: memory CD4+ T cells sorted from blood. The receptors stem from a man under 40 in good health. The CDR3 runs from the conserved cysteine through the conserved F or W.

j_gene | v_gene | CDR3aa
TRBJ2-1 | TRBV18 | CASSPPGLDYNEQFF
TRBJ2-2 | TRBV5-4 | CASSPTSGRTGELFF
TRBJ2-7 | TRBV11-2 | CASSLVAGPPYEQYF
TRBJ2-7 | TRBV2 | CASRAGLIYEQYF
TRBJ2-2 | TRBV7-9 | CASLTLAAVNTGELFF
TRBJ2-7 | TRBV12-1 | CASTKTGQGYEQYF
TRBJ1-1 | TRBV2 | CASSDDRGGAFF
TRBJ1-2 | TRBV7-9 | CASSLIGVEGYGYTF
TRBJ2-7 | TRBV4-3 | CASSQDMSGRLRYF
TRBJ2-5 | TRBV5-4 | CASSLGDRVGSSAQYF
TRBJ1-1 | TRBV5-1 | CASSLEGGTEAFF
TRBJ2-7 | TRBV10-3 | CATYSTAPLYEQYF
TRBJ1-1 | TRBV2 | CASTGDSEAFF
TRBJ2-7 | TRBV7-9 | CASSLTVGPNPDF
TRBJ2-7 | TRBV5-1 | CASSLLETYEQYF
TRBJ1-2 | TRBV7-3 | CASRPNGPLDGTQLNYGYTF
TRBJ2-1 | TRBV9 | CASSVATGTYNEQFF
TRBJ1-1 | TRBV7-9 | CASSLQGGANTEAFF
TRBJ1-2 | TRBV28 | CASSTQGGYGYTF
TRBJ2-7 | TRBV4-1 | CASSQPNIQGLSYEQYF
TRBJ1-1 | TRBV19 | CASSIRTGGLSEAFF
TRBJ2-1 | TRBV5-5 | CASSFGQGIGNEQFF
TRBJ1-2 | TRBV27 | CASSFPGLVGYTF
TRBJ2-5 | TRBV5-1 | CASSLGADIQETQYF
TRBJ1-5 | TRBV7-9 | CASSLGGVPKSSNQPQHF
TRBJ2-1 | TRBV5-6 | CASSRALYNEQFF
TRBJ2-3 | TRBV30 | CAWVPRGGTDTQYF
TRBJ2-6 | TRBV21-1 | CASSVKRTSGANVLTF
TRBJ2-5 | TRBV5-6 | CASSYPWSYEAQETQYF
TRBJ2-7 | TRBV27 | CASSLFGNSYEQYF
TRBJ2-2 | TRBV30 | CAWTARLNTGELFF
TRBJ2-7 | TRBV7-2 | CASSLEARIYEQYF
TRBJ2-7 | TRBV11-3 | CASSLPRAQYYALTYEQYF
TRBJ1-2 | TRBV7-8 | CASSRDSAAVGYGYTF
TRBJ2-3 | TRBV28 | CASSLMGRQGTDTQYF
TRBJ2-7 | TRBV30 | CAWSVALSSAYEQYF
TRBJ2-5 | TRBV28 | CASSLGGLFKTQYF
TRBJ2-7 | TRBV20-1 | CSASRFPEQYF
TRBJ2-7 | TRBV10-3 | CAISEGDIRYEQYF
TRBJ2-2 | TRBV11-3 | CASSRGVAGAGELFF